What follows is one T cell receptor beta chain and its context. Which antigen it targets is not known. Within one base of it there is no much larger clone, and no base qualities were kept. The sample belongs to a study of T-cell memory formation after mild COVID-19 (dated by TCRdb to the early 2020s). Background for the entire study: Most TCR sequence clusters were specific to one of the two donors. The cohort comprised two young, previously healthy adult volunteers, one female and one male. In a couple of donors, T-cell clones that expanded and contracted after mild COVID-19 were followed by sequencing TCRalpha and TCRbeta repertoires longitudinally.

Ficoll-Paque density gradient centrifugation was the method used to isolate PBMCs. V and J are truncated by 5 bases and 2 bases respectively, leaving an intervening sequence of 10 bases. Spanning cysteine to phenylalanine, the CDR3 consists of 14 amino acids. The sequence is cut down to CDR3 DNA, 42 bases in frame from base 1. The germline V gene encodes CDR1 SNHLY and CDR2 FYNNEI. What the study reported, not specific to this receptor: Balanced CD4/CD8 phenotypes were observed for clones contracting from day 15 to 85, whereas a bias towards CD4+ was observed for a second wave of clones expanding from day 15 to 37. The study covered only two mild cases, and larger cohorts including severe cases with pre-infection samples were considered necessary. SARS-CoV-2 specificity of the second-wave clones peaking on day 37 was not confirmed. Contracting CD4+ clones appeared mostly in the CM and EM memory subsets, whereas CD8+ clones were enriched in EMRA. The detection of some responding clones in pre-infection memory suggests that pre-existing cross-reactive memory T cells joined the SARS-CoV-2 response.

Sequencing instrument: Illumina NovaSeq 6000. TCRalpha and TCRbeta cDNA libraries were built by 5'RACE with constant-segment primers, adding sample barcodes and unique molecular identifiers. Trizol reagent was used to extract RNA from every sample. Libraries were amplified in two PCR steps, with a second sample barcode and Illumina TruSeq adapters added in the second step. Libraries were sequenced on an Illumina NovaSeq with 2 x 150 bp paired-end reads. On the authors' methods: Reads were demultiplexed and collapsed into UMI-guided consensus sequences with migec v1.2.7. Using mixcr v2.1.11, UMI consensuses were aligned to TRA and TRB V and J templates and then assembled into clonotypes. Expanded or contracted clonotypes were those called significant by both edgeR and NoisET, with noise models trained on biological replicates. For edgeR calls, the thresholds were a false discovery rate-adjusted p below 0.01 and a log2 fold-change of 1. PCA with hierarchical clustering of max-normalized trajectories of the 1000 most abundant clonotypes was used as exploratory dynamics analysis. Separately sequenced CD4+ and CD8+ repertoires were used to assign a CD4 or CD8 phenotype to each responding clone. TCRdb's own reprocessing of the public reads used fastp at Q25 and MiXCR and kept productive beta chains. Entries that share a CDR3 protein sequence are merged under the most common genes and DNA. The V and J calls, along with clone size, are taken from TCRdb and not from the paper's own processing. The sample table lists around 180,000 distinct CDR3 sequences, 15% to 20% of them with a count of one. Clones ranked in the top ten supply just over 2% of the sample.

The clonotype originates from an adult woman who had mild COVID-19 (a few samples of this study predate the infection). The sample titles of this study are shuffled in the database, so cell type and time point are left out; the donor was told from shared clones. Sequencing input: PBMCs or a T cell subset sorted from them (not recorded which). This sequence uses TRBV2 and TRBJ1-5; the D gene is unclear. CDR3 region: CASSRGQGNQPQHF. The nucleotides read TGTGCCAGCAGTAGAGGGCAGGGCAATCAGCCCCAGCATTTT.